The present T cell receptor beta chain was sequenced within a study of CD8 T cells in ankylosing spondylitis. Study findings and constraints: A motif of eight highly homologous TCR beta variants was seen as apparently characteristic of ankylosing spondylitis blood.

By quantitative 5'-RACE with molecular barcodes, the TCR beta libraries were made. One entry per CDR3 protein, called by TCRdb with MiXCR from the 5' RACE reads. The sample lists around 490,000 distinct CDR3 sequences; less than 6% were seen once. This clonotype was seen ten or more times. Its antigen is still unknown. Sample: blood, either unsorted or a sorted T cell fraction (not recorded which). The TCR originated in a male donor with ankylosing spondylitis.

The CDR3 loop is CASSRSGPYNEQFF. CDR3 DNA: TGTGCCAGCAGCCGGAGCGGACCTTACAATGAGCAGTTCTTC. This sequence joins TRBV7-9 and TRBJ2-1; possible D gene TRBD2, 5 bases. V lost 5 bases, J lost 4 bases, and 12 bases lay in between. The CDR3 spans 14 residues. Germline CDR1 and CDR2: SEHNR and FQNEAQ (reference sequence).